A selection of T cell receptor beta chains follows, all from one sample in a study of technical replicates of blood from a few donors. The method was immunoSEQ multiplex PCR; TCRdb's version includes in-frame clones alone and lacks a portion of them. The sample contains tens of thousands of clones, over 95% of which appear only once. The sample comprised T cells isolated from PBMCs. These receptors were taken from a human donor in good health. Each CDR3 is given with its conserved first and last residue. D genes are given only for firm matches. Clone sizes are given selectively: once, few, many, or a class where the clone is expanded.

>TRBV30|medium-sized|TRBJ1-2|-
TGTGCCTGGATCGGAGGGGTTCGATATGGCTACACCTTC
CAWIGGVRYGYTF
>TRBV5-1|-|TRBJ2-7|-
TGCGCCAGCAGCTTGGGGCAGGGGATCGACGAGCAGTACTTC
CASSLGQGIDEQYF
>TRBV9|-|TRBJ1-1|-
TGTGCCAGCAGCCCCCGAGGGACCGCGGGAAAAGCTTTCTTT
CASSPRGTAGKAFF
>TRBV5-6|-|TRBJ2-7|-
TGTGCCAGCAGCTCACAGGGTAGGGACGAGCAGTACTTC
CASSSQGRDEQYF
>TRBV5-1|-|TRBJ1-5|TRBD1
TGCGCCAGCGCTTGGGGGACAGGGAATCAGCCCCAGCATTTT
CASAWGTGNQPQHF
>TRBV5-6|-|TRBJ1-2|-
TGTGCCAGCAGCTTGTCGGGGGACTCGTATGGCTACACCTTC
CASSLSGDSYGYTF
>TRBV11-1|-|TRBJ1-6|-
TGTGCCAGCAGCTTAGTCCACTTTATTAATTCACCCCTCCACTTT
CASSLVHFINSPLHF
>TRBV6-5|-|TRBJ1-5|-
TGTGCCAGCAGTTACAGTCGCAGGGTAGATCAGCCCCAGCATTTT
CASSYSRRVDQPQHF
>TRBV28|-|TRBJ2-7|TRBD2
TGTGCCAGCAGTACTCCTAGCGGGCCCAGCTACGAGCAGTACTTC
CASSTPSGPSYEQYF
>TRBV6-1|-|TRBJ2-5|TRBD2
TGTGCCAGCAGTGAAGTCCCTAGCGGGAGATTAGAGACCCAGTACTTC
CASSEVPSGRLETQYF
>TRBV18|-|TRBJ2-1|TRBD1
TGTGCCAGCTCAAGGGGGCAGGCCGGGACAGCTCCCGAGCAGTTCTTC
CASSRGQAGTAPEQFF
>TRBV27|once|TRBJ2-6|TRBD1
TGTGCCAGCAGTTTCAACACCGGGACAGCGAATAAAATTCGGCCTTTC
CASSFNTGTANKIRPF
>TRBV6-5|-|TRBJ1-5|-
TGTGCCAGCAGTTACTCTAAAGGGGTCAATCAGCCCCAGCATTTT
CASSYSKGVNQPQHF
>TRBV29-1|-|TRBJ2-7|TRBD2
TGCAGCGTTGCGTCGGGAGGCCCTTCCTACGAGCAGTACTTC
CSVASGGPSYEQYF
>TRBV18|-|TRBJ2-5|TRBD1
TGTGCCAGCTCACCCAGAGGAGTCGGGACAGGGGGAGAGACCCAGTACTTC
CASSPRGVGTGGETQYF
>TRBV28|-|TRBJ2-7|-
TGTGCCAGCACAAGTTCAGGGCGCGAGCAGTACTTC
CASTSSGREQYF
>TRBV29-1|-|TRBJ2-7|-
TGCAGCGTTGTGGTCCTAGGGGGACCCTACGAGCAGTACTTC
CSVVVLGGPYEQYF
>TRBV5-1|-|TRBJ1-5|-
TGCGCCAGCAGCTTAGGGACTCTGGAACAGCCCCAGCATTTT
CASSLGTLEQPQHF
>TRBV4-2|-|TRBJ2-7|-
TGTGCCAGCAGCCAAGATTGGCCCAACGAGCAGTACTTC
CASSQDWPNEQYF
>TRBV28|medium-sized|TRBJ1-2|-
TGTGCCAGCAGTTCTAACTGGTACTATGGCTACACCTTC
CASSSNWYYGYTF
>TRBV6-1|-|TRBJ1-5|TRBD1
TGTGCCAGCAGTGTTGGCAGGGGGCTTAATCAGCCCCAGCATTTT
CASSVGRGLNQPQHF
>TRBV4-2|-|TRBJ2-7|-
TGTGCCAGCAGGGGTCAGGGATTGGAAGAGCAGTACTTC
CASRGQGLEEQYF
>TRBV19|-|TRBJ2-5|TRBD2
TGTGCCAGTAGGGGTAGCGGGGGACAAGAGACCCAGTACTTC
CASRGSGGQETQYF
>TRBV7-9|-|TRBJ2-7|-
TGTGCCAGCAATGGGGGGACAGCCTACGAGCAGTACTTC
CASNGGTAYEQYF
>TRBV27|-|TRBJ2-1|TRBD1
TGTGCCAGCAGTTCACCGACAGGGGGAGTGGTAAGCTCCTACAATGAGCAGTTCTTC
CASSSPTGGVVSSYNEQFF
>TRBV6-6|few|TRBJ1-5|-
TGTGCCAGCAAATCGGACTGGAATCAGCCCCAGCATTTT
CASKSDWNQPQHF
>TRBV5-1|-|TRBJ1-4|-
TGCGCCAGCAGCTTCAGGGGTAATGAAAAACTGTTTTTT
CASSFRGNEKLFF
>TRBV6-1|-|TRBJ2-1|-
TGTGCCAGCAGTAGCCTCCTAAATGAGCAGTTCTTC
CASSSLLNEQFF
>TRBV28|-|TRBJ2-5|-
TGTGCCAGCAGCCTATTCCCCCGAGGGGAGACCCAGTACTTC
CASSLFPRGETQYF
>TRBV30|-|TRBJ2-5|TRBD2
TGTGCCTGGAGTGTACCGGGGGGAGAGACCCAGTACTTC
CAWSVPGGETQYF
>TRBV14|-|TRBJ2-7|TRBD2
TGTGCCAGCAGCCAAGTCCTGATGGCTAGCGGTGAGGTCGAGCAGTACTTC
CASSQVLMASGEVEQYF
>TRBV18|once|TRBJ2-7|TRBD2
TGTGCCAGCTCACCCACGGCTACTAGCGGCAGCTACGAGCAGTACTTC
CASSPTATSGSYEQYF
>TRBV6-1|-|TRBJ2-1|TRBD2
TGTGCCAGCAGTGAATTACCGGGACTAGCGGGAGACAATGAGCAGTTCTTC
CASSELPGLAGDNEQFF
>TRBV28|-|TRBJ1-5|-
TGTGCCAGCAGTTTACCGCAGGTCGGGGGGCAGCCCCAGCATTTT
CASSLPQVGGQPQHF
>TRBV20-1|-|TRBJ1-1|-
TGCAGTGCTATTCTGACAGCTGAAGCTTTCTTT
CSAILTAEAFF
>TRBV19|-|TRBJ2-1|TRBD1
TGTGCCAGTAACCACAGGGGTCCTGACATAAATGAGCAGTTCTTC
CASNHRGPDINEQFF
>TRBV5-1|-|TRBJ1-1|-
TGCGCCAGCAGCTTCGGGGGTACGGACACTGAAGCTTTCTTT
CASSFGGTDTEAFF
>TRBV27|-|TRBJ2-2|TRBD2
TGTGCCAGCAGTTTAAGGCGGGGGGGCACCGGGGAGCTGTTTTTT
CASSLRRGGTGELFF
>TRBV4-2|-|TRBJ2-1|-
TGTGCCAGCAGCCACACAGGGCCCAATGAGCAGTTCTTC
CASSHTGPNEQFF
>TRBV2|-|TRBJ2-1|TRBD2
TGTGCCAGCAGTACCCGGCGGGGGGGGTTGATCTACAATGAGCAGTTCTTC
CASSTRRGGLIYNEQFF
>TRBV27|few|TRBJ1-2|-
TGTGCCAGCAGTTCTCAGGGCCCGAGCGGCTACACCTTC
CASSSQGPSGYTF
>TRBV9|once|TRBJ1-1|-
TGTGCCAGCAGCGTACAGGCAGGGGAGAATTGGGGCACTGAAGCTTTCTTT
CASSVQAGENWGTEAFF
>TRBV27|-|TRBJ1-4|TRBD1
TGTGCCAGCAGGGTCAGGGGGCTCAGTGAAAAACTGTTTTTT
CASRVRGLSEKLFF
>TRBV5-8|-|TRBJ2-3|-
TGTGCCAGCAGCCTGGGTCATTCCACAGATACGCAGTATTTT
CASSLGHSTDTQYF
>TRBV19|-|TRBJ1-5|-
TGTGCCAGTAGTCTACGGGCAGGGGTAGATCCCCAGCATTTT
CASSLRAGVDPQHF
>TRBV28|-|TRBJ1-5|TRBD1
TGTGCCAGCAGACTCTACATCCGACAGGGCTATAATCAGCCCCAGCATTTT
CASRLYIRQGYNQPQHF
>TRBV4-2|-|TRBJ2-3|TRBD2
TGTGCCAGCAGCCCATTGGGACTAGCGGGGCCGGAAGCAGATACGCAGTATTTT
CASSPLGLAGPEADTQYF
>TRBV5-1|-|TRBJ2-1|-
TGCGCCAGCAGCTTGACGGGTGATGAGCAGTTCTTC
CASSLTGDEQFF
>TRBV5-4|-|TRBJ1-2|-
TGTGCCAGCAGCCCCACCAGGACAGTCTATGGCTACACCTTC
CASSPTRTVYGYTF
>TRBV30|once|TRBJ2-2|TRBD2
TGTGCCTGGACTAGCGGGACCGGGGAGCTGTTTTTT
CAWTSGTGELFF
>TRBV27|-|TRBJ2-1|-
TGTGCCAGCAGTTTAGGGCGATACAATGAGCAGTTCTTC
CASSLGRYNEQFF
>TRBV28|once|TRBJ1-5|TRBD1
TGTGCCAGCAGATCACCAACAGGGGGCGGCCAGCCCCAGCATTTT
CASRSPTGGGQPQHF
>TRBV11-2|-|TRBJ2-1|TRBD2
TGTGCCAGCAGCTTAGATCGTTGGAGCGGGAGGGCCTCCTACAATGAGCAGTTCTTC
CASSLDRWSGRASYNEQFF
>TRBV30|-|TRBJ1-1|-
TGTGCCTGGAGTGTAGGGGGAACCGATGAAGCTTTCTTT
CAWSVGGTDEAFF
>TRBV5-6|once|TRBJ1-6|-
TGTGCCAGCAGCTCCAGACAGAGCTATAATTCACCCCTCCACTTT
CASSSRQSYNSPLHF